This T cell receptor (beta chain) was recovered during a study of read filtering for tumor transcriptome and immune sequencing. Germline-derived CDR1 and CDR2 are LNHDA and SQIVND (reference sequence). This CDR3 is built from 14 residues. The V end was cut by 2 bases, the J end by 5 bases, with 9 bases between. The sample holds many counts of this clonotype. Antigen unknown. This library used about 400 ng RNA and molecular barcoded adaptors spanning alpha/delta and beta/gamma chains. TCRdb recomputed calls from the reads with MiXCR, one row per CDR3 protein. This sample yields tens of thousands of distinct CDR3 sequences, of which approximately 12% are seen a single time; 13% to 15% belongs to the top ten. Overall study findings and caveats: Correlation between methods rose after single-read clonotypes were removed.

Sample: a population of CD138-negative cells sorted from bone marrow. The TCR was taken from a donor at least 40 years old with multiple myeloma. The rearrangement uses TRBV19 and TRBJ2-2, with D hard to call. The DNA for the CDR3 is TGTGCCAGTAGTATAATGGGTTTGACCGGGGAGCTGTTTTTT. Translating it yields CASSIMGLTGELFF. Based on the CDR3 plus reference TRBV19 and TRBJ2-2, the full variable domain is DGGITQSPKYLFRKEGQNVTLSCEQNLNHDAMYWYRQDPGQGLRLIYYSQIVNDFQKGDIAEGYSVSREKKESFPLTVTSAQKNPTAFYLCASSIMGLTGELFFGEGSRLTVL.